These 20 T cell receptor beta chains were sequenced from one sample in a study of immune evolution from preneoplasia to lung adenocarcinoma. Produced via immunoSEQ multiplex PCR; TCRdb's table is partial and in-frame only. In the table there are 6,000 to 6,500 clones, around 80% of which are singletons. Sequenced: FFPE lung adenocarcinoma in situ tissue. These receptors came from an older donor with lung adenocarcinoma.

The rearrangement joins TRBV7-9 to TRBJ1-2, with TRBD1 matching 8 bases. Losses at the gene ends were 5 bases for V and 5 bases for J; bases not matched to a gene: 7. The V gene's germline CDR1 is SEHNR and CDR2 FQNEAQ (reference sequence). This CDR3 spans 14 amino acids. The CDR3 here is CASSQHRTGYGYTF. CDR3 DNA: TGTGCCAGCAGCCAGCACCGGACAGGGTATGGCTACACCTTC.

DNA of the CDR3: TGTGCCAGCAGCACCCGGGACGGAAAAAACATTCAGTACTTC. Amino acid sequence: CASSTRDGKNIQYF. The rearrangement joins TRBV4-2 to TRBJ2-4; TRBD1 or TRBD2 may be the D gene (5 bases each). The CDR3 totals 14 residues. Germline CDR1 is LGHNA and CDR2 is YNFKEQ. V lost 5 bases and J 4 bases, leaving 12 bases between the germline ends.

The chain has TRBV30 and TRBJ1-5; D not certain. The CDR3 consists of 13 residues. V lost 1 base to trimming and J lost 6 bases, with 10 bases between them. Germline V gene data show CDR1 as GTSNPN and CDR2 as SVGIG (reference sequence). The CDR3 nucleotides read TGTGCCTGGAGTGGGAGGTCTGGTCAGCCCCAGCATTTT. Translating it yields CAWSGRSGQPQHF.

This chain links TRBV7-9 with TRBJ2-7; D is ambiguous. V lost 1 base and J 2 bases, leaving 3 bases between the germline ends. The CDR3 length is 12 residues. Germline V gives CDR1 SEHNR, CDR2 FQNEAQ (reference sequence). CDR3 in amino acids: CASSLGAYEQYF. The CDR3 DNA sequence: TGTGCCAGCAGCTTAGGGGCCTACGAGCAGTACTTC.

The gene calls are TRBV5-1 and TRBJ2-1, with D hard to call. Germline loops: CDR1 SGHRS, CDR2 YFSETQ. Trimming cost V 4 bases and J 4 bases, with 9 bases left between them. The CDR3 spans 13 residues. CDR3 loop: CASSGPIYNEQFF. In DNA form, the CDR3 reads TGCGCCAGCAGCGGTCCTATTTACAATGAGCAGTTCTTC. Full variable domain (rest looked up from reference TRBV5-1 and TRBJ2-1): KAGVTQTPRYLIKTRGQQVTLSCSPISGHRSVSWYQQTPGQGLQFLFEYFSETQRNKGNFPGRFSGRQFSNSRSEMNVSTLELGDSALYLCASSGPIYNEQFFGPGTRLTVL.

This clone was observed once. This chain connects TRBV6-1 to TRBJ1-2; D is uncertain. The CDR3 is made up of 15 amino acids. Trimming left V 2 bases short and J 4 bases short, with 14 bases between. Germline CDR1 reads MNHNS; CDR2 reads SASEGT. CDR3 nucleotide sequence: TGTGCCAGCAGTGAATTCCCCGGGATCGGCTATGGCTACACCTTC. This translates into CASSEFPGIGYGYTF.

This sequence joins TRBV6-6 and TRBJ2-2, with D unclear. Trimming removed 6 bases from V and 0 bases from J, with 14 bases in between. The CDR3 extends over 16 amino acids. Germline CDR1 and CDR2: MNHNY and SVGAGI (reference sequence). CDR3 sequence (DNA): TGTGCCAGCAGACAAATACAGTATACGAACACCGGGGAGCTGTTTTTT. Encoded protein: CASRQIQYTNTGELFF.

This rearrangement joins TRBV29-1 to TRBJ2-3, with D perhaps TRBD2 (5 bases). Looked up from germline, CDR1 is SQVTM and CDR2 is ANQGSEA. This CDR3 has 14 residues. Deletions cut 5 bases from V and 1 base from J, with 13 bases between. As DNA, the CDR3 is TGCAGCGTTCGGGGAACTTTGCGCACAGATACGCAGTATTTT. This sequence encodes CSVRGTLRTDTQYF.

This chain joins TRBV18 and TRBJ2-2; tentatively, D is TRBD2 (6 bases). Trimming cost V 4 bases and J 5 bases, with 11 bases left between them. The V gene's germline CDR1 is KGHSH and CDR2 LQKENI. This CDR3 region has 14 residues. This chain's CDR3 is CASSLREWTGELFF. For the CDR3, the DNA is TGTGCCAGCTCACTCCGGGAGTGGACCGGGGAGCTGTTTTTT.

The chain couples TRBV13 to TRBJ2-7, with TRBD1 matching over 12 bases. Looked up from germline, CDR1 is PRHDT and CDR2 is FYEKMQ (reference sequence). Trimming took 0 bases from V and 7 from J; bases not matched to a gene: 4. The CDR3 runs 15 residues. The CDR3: CASSLGGQGAREQYF. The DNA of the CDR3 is TGTGCCAGCAGCTTAGGGGGACAGGGGGCGCGGGAGCAGTACTTC.

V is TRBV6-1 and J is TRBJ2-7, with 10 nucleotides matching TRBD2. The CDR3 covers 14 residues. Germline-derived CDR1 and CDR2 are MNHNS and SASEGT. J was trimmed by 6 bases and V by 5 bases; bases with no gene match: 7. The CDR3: CASSLLAGLSEQYF. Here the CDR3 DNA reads TGTGCCAGCAGTCTACTAGCGGGATTAAGCGAGCAGTACTTC.

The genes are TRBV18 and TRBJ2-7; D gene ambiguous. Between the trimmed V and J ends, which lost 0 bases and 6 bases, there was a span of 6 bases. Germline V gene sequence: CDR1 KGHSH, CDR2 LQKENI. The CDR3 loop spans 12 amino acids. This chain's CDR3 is CASSPPHGEQYF. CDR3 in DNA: TGTGCCAGCTCACCACCGCACGGCGAGCAGTACTTC.

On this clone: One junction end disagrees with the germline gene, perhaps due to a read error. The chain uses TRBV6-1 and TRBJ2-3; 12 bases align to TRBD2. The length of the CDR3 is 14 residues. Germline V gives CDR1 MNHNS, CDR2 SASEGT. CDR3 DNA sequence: TGTGCCAGCAGGGAAGGACTAGCGGGGGATACGCAGTATTTT. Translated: CASREGLAGDTQYF.

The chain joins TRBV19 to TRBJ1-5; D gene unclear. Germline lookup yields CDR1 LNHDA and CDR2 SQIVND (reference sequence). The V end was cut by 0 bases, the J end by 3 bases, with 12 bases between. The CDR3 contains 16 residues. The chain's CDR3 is CASSIEWGRDNQPQHF. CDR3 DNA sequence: TGTGCCAGTAGTATAGAGTGGGGTAGGGACAATCAGCCCCAGCATTTT. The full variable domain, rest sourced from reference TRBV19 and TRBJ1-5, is DGGITQSPKYLFRKEGQNVTLSCEQNLNHDAMYWYRQDPGQGLRLIYYSQIVNDFQKGDIAEGYSVSREKKESFPLTVTSAQKNPTAFYLCASSIEWGRDNQPQHFGDGTRLSIL.

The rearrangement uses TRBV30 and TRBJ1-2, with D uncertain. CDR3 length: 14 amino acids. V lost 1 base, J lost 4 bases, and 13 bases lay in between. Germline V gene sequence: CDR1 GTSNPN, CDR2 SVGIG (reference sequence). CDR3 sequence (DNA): TGTGCCTGGAGTGACCCGGGGATGGGCTATGGCTACACCTTC. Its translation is CAWSDPGMGYGYTF.

The CDR3 DNA follows: TGCGCCAGCAGCTTGACTTCTAGCTCCTACAATGAGCAGTTCTTC. Its translation: CASSLTSSSYNEQFF. The V gene is TRBV5-1, the J gene TRBJ2-1; unclear D gene. V lost 1 base, J lost 0 bases, and 8 bases lay in between. The CDR3 length is 15 residues. From germline, CDR1 is SGHRS and CDR2 YFSETQ.

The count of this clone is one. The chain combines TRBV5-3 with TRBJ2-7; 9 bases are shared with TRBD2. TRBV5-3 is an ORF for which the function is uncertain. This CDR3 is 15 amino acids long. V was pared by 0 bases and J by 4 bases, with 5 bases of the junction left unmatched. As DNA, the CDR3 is TGTGCCAGAAGCTTGGGCGGGAGGGCCGAGTACGAGCAGTACTTC. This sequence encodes CARSLGGRAEYEQYF.

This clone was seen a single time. The CDR3 bases are TGTGCCACCTCGGGACTAGCGGGCCATGAGCAGTTCTTC. Amino acids: CATSGLAGHEQFF. The J gene is TRBJ2-1, the V gene TRBV2; 12 nucleotides line up with TRBD2. Germline V gives CDR1 SNHLY, CDR2 FYNNEI. V was clipped by 10 bases and J by 8 bases; unmatched bases: 6. The CDR3 has 13 amino acids.

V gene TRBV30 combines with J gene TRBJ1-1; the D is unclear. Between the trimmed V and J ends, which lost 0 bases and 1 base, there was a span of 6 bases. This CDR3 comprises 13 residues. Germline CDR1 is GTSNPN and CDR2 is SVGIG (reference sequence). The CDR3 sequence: CAWSVAENTEAFF. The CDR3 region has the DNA TGTGCCTGGAGTGTAGCCGAGAACACTGAAGCTTTCTTT. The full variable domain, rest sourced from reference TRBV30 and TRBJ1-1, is SQTIHQWPATLVQPVGSPLSLECTVEGTSNPNLYWYRQAAGRGLQLLFYSVGIGQISSEVPQNLSASRPQDRQFILSSKKLLLSDSGFYLCAWSVAENTEAFFGQGTRLTVV.

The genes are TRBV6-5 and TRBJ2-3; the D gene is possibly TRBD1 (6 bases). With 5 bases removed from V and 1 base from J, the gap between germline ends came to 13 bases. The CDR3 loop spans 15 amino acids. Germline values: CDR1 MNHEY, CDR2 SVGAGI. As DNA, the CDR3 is TGTGCCAGCAGTCCACGGGACACCCGCACAGATACGCAGTATTTT. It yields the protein CASSPRDTRTDTQYF.